This is a list of T cell receptor beta chains from one sample in a study of blood T cell repertoires in COVID-19. TCRdb's table, derived via immunoSEQ multiplex PCR, lists solely in-frame clones and lacks some. The data show about 180,000 clones, approximately 84% seen once. Sequenced material: peripheral blood. The receptor source for this set is a woman between 45 and 60 years old with COVID-19, enrolled during active disease. Both conserved end residues are part of each CDR3. A D gene is named only where the DNA matches it firmly. Some rows mark clone size as missing; the rest say once, few, many or name a class of expanded clone.

clone_size	v_call	d_call	j_call	cdr3_nt	cdr3_aa
-	TRBV6-5	TRBD1	TRBJ2-7	TGTGCCAGCAGTAGGGGACAGGAGTACGAGCAGTACTTC	CASSRGQEYEQYF
-	TRBV4-1	TRBD2	TRBJ2-5	TGCGCCAGCAGCCCCGGGAGGGAGACCCAGTACTTC	CASSPGRETQYF
-	TRBV2	TRBD1	TRBJ1-5	TGTGCCGGCAGGGACAGTGGCAATCAGCCCCAGCATTTT	CAGRDSGNQPQHF
-	TRBV4-2	TRBD2	TRBJ2-2	TGTGCCAGCAGCCAAACTAGCGGGGAACTCTCCACCGGGGAGCTGTTTTTT	CASSQTSGELSTGELFF
-	TRBV6-2/TRBV6-3	-	TRBJ2-1	TGTGCCAGCAGTTACGACTCGACCTCCTACAATGAGCAGTTCTTC	CASSYDSTSYNEQFF
few	TRBV2	TRBD1	TRBJ1-6	TGTGCCAGCATAGGGGGCCTCGACGGTAATTCACCCCTCCACTTT	CASIGGLDGNSPLHF
-	TRBV7-3	TRBD1	TRBJ2-2	TGTGCCAGCAGCCCGACAGGGAGCACCGGGGAGCTGTTTTTT	CASSPTGSTGELFF
-	TRBV5-1	-	TRBJ2-3	TGCGCCAGCAGCATTCAAGCGGGTTCAGATACGCAGTATTTT	CASSIQAGSDTQYF
few	TRBV5-4	TRBD1	TRBJ1-1	TGTGCCAGCAGCGCGACAGGGGTCCTGAACACTGAAGCTTTCTTT	CASSATGVLNTEAFF
-	TRBV6-6	-	TRBJ1-4	TGTGCCAGCAGTTATGGGCAGGGGCTCGGTAATGAAAAACTGTTTTTT	CASSYGQGLGNEKLFF
-	TRBV3-1/TRBV3-2	-	TRBJ1-6	TGTGCCAGCAGCCAAACTTCTGGGGGGGGTTCACCCCTCCACTTT	CASSQTSGGGSPLHF
-	TRBV6-5	-	TRBJ2-2	TGTGCCAGCGGGGACACTAACACCGGGGAGCTGTTTTTT	CASGDTNTGELFF
-	TRBV18	TRBD1	TRBJ2-7	TGTGCCAGCTCACCTTCGCTGCGGGACAGGGGATCCGACGAGCAGTACTTC	CASSPSLRDRGSDEQYF
once	TRBV28	TRBD1	TRBJ1-5	TGTGCCAGCACCCGGACAGGGGGGGCCGTTTATAGCAATCAGCCCCAGCATTTT	CASTRTGGAVYSNQPQHF
-	TRBV11-2	TRBD2	TRBJ2-2	TGTGCCAGCAGCTTAGATCTAAGTGGACTAGCGGGGAACACCGGGGAGCTGTTTTTT	CASSLDLSGLAGNTGELFF
once	TRBV9	-	TRBJ1-2	TGTGCCAGCAGCACTCTAGGAACGTCCTATGGCTACACCTTC	CASSTLGTSYGYTF
-	TRBV25-1	TRBD1	TRBJ2-2	TGTGCCAGCAGTGTAAACTACCCGGGACAGGGATCCACCGGGGAGCTGTTTTTT	CASSVNYPGQGSTGELFF
-	TRBV10-3	-	TRBJ2-4	TGTGCCATCAGTGAGTCTGGGAGTGGAGAAAAAAACATTCAGTACTTC	CAISESGSGEKNIQYF
-	TRBV11-2	-	TRBJ2-1	TGTGCCAGCAGCTTAGATATAGTTACTCTGTACAATGAGCAGTTCTTC	CASSLDIVTLYNEQFF
-	TRBV11-2	TRBD1	TRBJ1-1	TGTGCCAGCAGCCTCGGCAGGGGGCTCACTGAAGCTTTCTTT	CASSLGRGLTEAFF
-	TRBV5-4	TRBD1	TRBJ1-1	TGTGCCAGCAGCTTGGAGGGACAGGGCCCGAGCGGTGAAGCTTTCTTT	CASSLEGQGPSGEAFF
once	TRBV5-1	TRBD1	TRBJ2-5	TGCGCCAGCAGCTCCAGGGGGAACCAAGAGACCCAGTACTTC	CASSSRGNQETQYF
-	TRBV28	TRBD2	TRBJ2-5	TGTGCCAGCAGGGACCCCTTGCGGGGGGCCCAAGAGACCCAGTACTTC	CASRDPLRGAQETQYF
-	TRBV27	TRBD2	TRBJ2-7	TGTGCCAGCAGTTTATCGGGGGTAGCGGGGGGCCCCAGCTCCTACGAGCAGTACTTC	CASSLSGVAGGPSSYEQYF
few	TRBV3-1/TRBV3-2	-	TRBJ1-6	TGTGCCAGCAGCCAAGAGGCAGCCTATAATTCACCCCTCCACTTT	CASSQEAAYNSPLHF
-	TRBV2	TRBD1	TRBJ1-1	TGTGCCAGCAGTGTTGGACAGGGAGGAGACACTGAAGCTTTCTTT	CASSVGQGGDTEAFF
-	TRBV28	-	TRBJ2-3	TGTGCCAGCAGTCCCGGTGCCCGAACAGATACGCAGTATTTT	CASSPGARTDTQYF
-	TRBV7-2	-	TRBJ2-4	TGTGCCAGCAGCTTAGGCGGCGGCTCGCTGGCCAAAAACATTCAGTACTTC	CASSLGGGSLAKNIQYF
-	TRBV2	TRBD1	TRBJ1-1	TGTGCCAGCAGTGGACAGGGGGCTTCTTCCACTGAAGCTTTCTTT	CASSGQGASSTEAFF
-	TRBV14	-	TRBJ1-1	TGTGCCAGCAGCCGCACTAGGGACACTGAAGCTTTCTTT	CASSRTRDTEAFF
once	TRBV30	TRBD1	TRBJ1-1	TGTGCCTGGAGGGGTGGGACAGGACGGAGTGAAGCTTTCTTT	CAWRGGTGRSEAFF
-	TRBV2	-	TRBJ1-3	TGTGCCAGCACCGTGCCTACAGATTTCTCTGGAAACACCATATATTTT	CASTVPTDFSGNTIYF
many	TRBV14	-	TRBJ2-7	TGTGCCAGCAGCCAGGGACACGGCCCCTACGAGCAGTACTTC	CASSQGHGPYEQYF